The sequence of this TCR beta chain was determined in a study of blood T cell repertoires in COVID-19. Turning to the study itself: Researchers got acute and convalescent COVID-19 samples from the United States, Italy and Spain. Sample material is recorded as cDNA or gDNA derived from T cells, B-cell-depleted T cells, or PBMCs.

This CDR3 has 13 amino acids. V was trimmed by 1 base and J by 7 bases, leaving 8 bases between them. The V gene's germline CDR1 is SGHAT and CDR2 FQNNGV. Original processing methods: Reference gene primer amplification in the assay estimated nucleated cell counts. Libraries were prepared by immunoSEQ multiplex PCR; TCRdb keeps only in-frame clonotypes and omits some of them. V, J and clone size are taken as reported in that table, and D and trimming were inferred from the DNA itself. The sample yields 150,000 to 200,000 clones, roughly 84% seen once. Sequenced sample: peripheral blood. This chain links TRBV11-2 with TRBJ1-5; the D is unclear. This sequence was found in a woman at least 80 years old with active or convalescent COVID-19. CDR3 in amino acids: CASSLGRRQPQHF. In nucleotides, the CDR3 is TGTGCCAGCAGCTTAGGTCGGAGGCAGCCCCAGCATTTT.